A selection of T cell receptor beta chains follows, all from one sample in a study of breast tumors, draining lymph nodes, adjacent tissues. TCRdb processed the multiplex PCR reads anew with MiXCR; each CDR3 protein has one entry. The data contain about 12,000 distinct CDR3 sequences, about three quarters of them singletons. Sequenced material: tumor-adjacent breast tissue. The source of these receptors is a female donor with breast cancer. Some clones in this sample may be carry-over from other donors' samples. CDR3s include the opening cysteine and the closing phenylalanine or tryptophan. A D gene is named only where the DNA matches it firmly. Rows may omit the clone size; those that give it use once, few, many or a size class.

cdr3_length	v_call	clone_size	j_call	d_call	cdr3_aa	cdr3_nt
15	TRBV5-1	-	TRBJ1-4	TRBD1	CASSSMTGQEEELFF	TGCGCCAGCAGCTCTATGACAGGGCAAGAGGAAGAACTGTTTTTT
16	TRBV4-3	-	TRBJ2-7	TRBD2	CASSQVWTSGSYEQYF	TGCGCCAGCAGCCAAGTTTGGACTAGCGGGAGCTACGAGCAGTACTTC
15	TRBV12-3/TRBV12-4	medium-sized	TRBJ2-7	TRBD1	CASSPVGTGPYEQYF	TGTGCCAGCAGCCCCGTCGGGACAGGCCCTTACGAGCAGTACTTC
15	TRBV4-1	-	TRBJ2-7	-	CASSPRDELSYEQYF	TGCGCCAGCAGCCCCAGAGACGAACTATCTTACGAGCAGTACTTC
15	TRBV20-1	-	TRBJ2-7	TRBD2	CSARVLLAGAYEQYF	TGCAGTGCTAGAGTATTACTAGCGGGAGCCTACGAGCAGTACTTC
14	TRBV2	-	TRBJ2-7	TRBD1	CASRPRTGTYEQYF	TGTGCCAGCAGGCCCCGGACAGGGACCTACGAGCAGTACTTC
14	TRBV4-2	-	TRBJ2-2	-	CASSQDKNTGELFF	TGTGCCAGCAGCCAAGATAAGAACACCGGGGAGCTGTTTTTT
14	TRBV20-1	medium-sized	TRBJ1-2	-	CSAPETDGNYGYTF	TGCAGTGCCCCGGAGACCGACGGAAACTATGGCTACACCTTC
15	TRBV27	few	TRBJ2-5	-	CASSRAPIGGETQYF	TGTGCCAGCAGTCGGGCACCGATCGGCGGAGAGACCCAGTACTTC
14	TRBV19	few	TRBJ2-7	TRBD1	CASSMGQVSYEQYF	TGTGCCAGTAGTATGGGACAGGTCTCCTACGAGCAGTACTTC
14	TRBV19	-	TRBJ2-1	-	CASSTGSDYNEQFF	TGTGCCAGTAGTACTGGGTCCGACTACAATGAGCAGTTCTTC
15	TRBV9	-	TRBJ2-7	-	CASSVAPGGLYEQYF	TGTGCCAGCAGCGTAGCTCCTGGGGGGCTCTACGAGCAGTACTTC
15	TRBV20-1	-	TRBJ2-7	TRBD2	CSAAGLAGVSYEQYF	TGCAGTGCAGCGGGACTAGCGGGAGTTTCCTACGAGCAGTACTTC
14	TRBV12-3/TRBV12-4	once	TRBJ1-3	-	CASSLGTYGNTIYF	TGTGCCAGCAGTTTGGGGACGTATGGAAACACCATATATTTT
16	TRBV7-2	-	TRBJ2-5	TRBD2	CASSLGSSGLGETQYF	TGTGCCAGCAGCTTAGGGTCTAGCGGGTTGGGGGAGACCCAGTACTTC
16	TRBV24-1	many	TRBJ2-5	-	CATSDPGRDNQETQYF	TGTGCCACCAGTGACCCGGGTCGGGACAACCAAGAGACCCAGTACTTC
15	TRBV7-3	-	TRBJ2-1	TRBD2	CASSLRTSGFNEQFF	TGTGCCAGCAGCTTAAGGACTAGCGGCTTCAATGAGCAGTTCTTC
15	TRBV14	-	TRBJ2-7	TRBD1	CASSPSGTGAYEQYF	TGTGCCAGCAGCCCCTCGGGGACAGGGGCCTACGAGCAGTACTTC
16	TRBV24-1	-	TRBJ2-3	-	CATSDSTGNKLDTQYF	TGTGCCACCAGTGATTCGACAGGAAATAAGTTAGATACGCAGTATTTT
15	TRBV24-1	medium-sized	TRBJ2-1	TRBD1	CATSEGQGGKNEQFF	TGTGCCACCAGTGAAGGACAGGGGGGCAAGAATGAGCAGTTCTTC
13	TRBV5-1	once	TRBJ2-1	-	CASNSIPYNEQFF	TGCGCCAGCAACAGTATCCCCTACAATGAGCAGTTCTTC
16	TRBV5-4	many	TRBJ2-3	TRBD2	CASSLGAGGPTDTQYF	TGTGCCAGCAGCTTGGGAGCGGGAGGGCCTACAGATACGCAGTATTTT
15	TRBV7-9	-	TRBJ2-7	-	CASSTRDIGDYEQYF	TGTGCCAGCAGCACCCGGGACATTGGGGACTACGAGCAGTACTTC
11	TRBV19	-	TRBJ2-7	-	CAPIGGYEQYF	TGTGCCCCCATAGGGGGCTACGAGCAGTACTTC
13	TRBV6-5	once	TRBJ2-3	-	CASRRGVGYTQYF	TGTGCCAGCAGGAGGGGGGTAGGATATACGCAGTATTTT
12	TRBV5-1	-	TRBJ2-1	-	CASSLEAGKQFF	TGCGCCAGCAGCTTGGAGGCGGGAAAGCAGTTCTTC
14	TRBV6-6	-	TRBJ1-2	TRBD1	CASSGGQGAYGYTF	TGTGCTAGCAGTGGGGGACAGGGGGCGTATGGCTACACCTTC
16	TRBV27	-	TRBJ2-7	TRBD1	CASSLVRTGLSYEQYF	TGTGCCAGCAGTTTGGTAAGGACAGGTCTCTCCTACGAGCAGTACTTC
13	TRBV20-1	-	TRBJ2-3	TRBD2	CSAHSGRAYTQYF	TGCAGTGCCCATAGCGGGAGGGCATATACGCAGTATTTT
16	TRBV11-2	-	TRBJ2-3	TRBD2	CASSLRTSGSTDTQYF	TGTGCCAGCAGCCTGAGGACTAGCGGGAGCACAGATACGCAGTATTTT
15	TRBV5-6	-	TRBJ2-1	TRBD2	CASSLGPLGGNEQFF	TGTGCCAGCAGCCTAGGGCCTCTGGGGGGGAATGAGCAGTTCTTC
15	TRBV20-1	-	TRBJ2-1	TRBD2	CSAVLAGAVYNEQFF	TGCAGTGCAGTACTAGCGGGAGCTGTCTACAATGAGCAGTTCTTC
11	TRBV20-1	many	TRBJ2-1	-	CSAALRNEQFF	TGCAGTGCTGCCCTCCGCAATGAGCAGTTCTTC
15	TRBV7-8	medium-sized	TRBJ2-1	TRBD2	CASSLGGSTYNEQFF	TGTGCCAGCAGCTTAGGCGGGAGTACCTACAATGAGCAGTTCTTC
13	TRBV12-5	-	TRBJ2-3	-	CASGDGSTDTQYF	TGTGCTAGTGGTGACGGTAGCACAGATACGCAGTATTTT
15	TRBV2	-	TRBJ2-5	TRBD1	CASSRQGAVGETQYF	TGTGCCAGCAGTAGACAGGGGGCGGTAGGAGAGACCCAGTACTTC
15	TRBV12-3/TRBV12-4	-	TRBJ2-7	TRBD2	CASTAGTSGIYEQYF	TGTGCCAGCACCGCCGGGACTAGCGGGATTTACGAGCAGTACTTC
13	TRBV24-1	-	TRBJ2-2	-	CATSDFMGRKLFF	TGTGCCACCAGTGATTTTATGGGCCGGAAGCTGTTTTTT
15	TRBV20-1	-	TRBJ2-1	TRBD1	CSARGDRSSYNEQFF	TGCAGTGCTAGAGGGGACAGGAGCTCCTACAATGAGCAGTTCTTC
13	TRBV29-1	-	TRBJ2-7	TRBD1	CSARQGFSYEQYF	TGCAGCGCCCGACAGGGTTTCTCCTACGAGCAGTACTTC
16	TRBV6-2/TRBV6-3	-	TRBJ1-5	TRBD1	CATKRQGGSSNQPQHF	TGTGCCACCAAAAGACAGGGGGGAAGTAGCAATCAGCCCCAGCATTTT
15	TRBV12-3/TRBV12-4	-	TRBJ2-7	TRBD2	CASSPLAGITYEQYF	TGTGCCAGCAGCCCGCTAGCGGGAATAACCTACGAGCAGTACTTC
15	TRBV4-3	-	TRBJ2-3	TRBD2	CASSLGTSVTDTQYF	TGCGCCAGCAGCCTGGGGACTAGCGTTACAGATACGCAGTATTTT
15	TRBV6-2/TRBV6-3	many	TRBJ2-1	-	CASSYSPQGSNEQFF	TGTGCCAGCAGTTACTCCCCTCAGGGGAGCAATGAGCAGTTCTTC